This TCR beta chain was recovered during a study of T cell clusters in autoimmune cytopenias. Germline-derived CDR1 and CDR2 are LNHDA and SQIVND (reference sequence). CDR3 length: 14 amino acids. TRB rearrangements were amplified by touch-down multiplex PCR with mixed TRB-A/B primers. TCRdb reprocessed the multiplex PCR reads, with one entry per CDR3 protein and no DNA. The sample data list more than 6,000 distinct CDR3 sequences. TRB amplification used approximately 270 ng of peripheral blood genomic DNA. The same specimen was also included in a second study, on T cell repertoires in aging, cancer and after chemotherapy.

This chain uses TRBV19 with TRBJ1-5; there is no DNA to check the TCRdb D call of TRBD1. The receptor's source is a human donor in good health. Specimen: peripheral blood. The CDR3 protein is CASSTGTWNQPQHF.